This T cell receptor (beta chain) was sequenced during a study of CD8 T cells in Susac syndrome. Study results and limitations: A relatively small number of individuals underwent TCR sequencing and HLA analysis.

The CDR3 has 15 amino acids. Germline lookup yields CDR1 SGHTA and CDR2 FQGNSA. Trimming cost V 5 bases and J 0 bases; bases outside gene matches: 0. Random hexamers were used to reverse transcribe the RNA input (roughly 0.5 to 1 ug). Amplification of TCR beta CDR3 across 54 Vbeta and 13 Jbeta was performed with immunoSEQ multiplex PCR. MiXCR, applied by TCRdb to the immunoSEQ multiplex PCR reads, yields one record per CDR3 protein. This sample has 300,000 to 350,000 distinct CDR3 sequences, with about 90% found just once. The multiple sclerosis controls comprised treatment-naive patients whose relapsing-remitting disease was stable or active. With respect to this clonotype: Its antigen is unknown.

Sequences were obtained from CD4+ T cells from PBMCs. This TCR was sampled from a human donor with multiple sclerosis. The genes are TRBV7-2 and TRBJ2-4; 11 bases agree with TRBD1. In DNA, the CDR3 is TGTGCCAGCAGCGGACAGGGGGCAGCCAAAAACATTCAGTACTTC. This encodes CASSGQGAAKNIQYF.